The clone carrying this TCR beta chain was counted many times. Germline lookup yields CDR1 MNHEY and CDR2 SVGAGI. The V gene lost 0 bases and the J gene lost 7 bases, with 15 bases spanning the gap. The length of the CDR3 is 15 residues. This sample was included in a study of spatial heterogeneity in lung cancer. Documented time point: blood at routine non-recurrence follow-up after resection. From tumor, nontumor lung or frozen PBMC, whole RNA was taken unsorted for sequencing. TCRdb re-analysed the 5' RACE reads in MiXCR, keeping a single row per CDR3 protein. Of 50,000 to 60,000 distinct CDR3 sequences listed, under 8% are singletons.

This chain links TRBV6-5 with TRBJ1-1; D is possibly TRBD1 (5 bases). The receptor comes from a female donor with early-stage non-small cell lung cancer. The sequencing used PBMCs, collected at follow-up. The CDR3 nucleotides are TGTGCCAGCAGTTACTCAGGGGTTGGGCAGGGTGAAGCTTTCTTT. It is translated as CASSYSGVGQGEAFF.